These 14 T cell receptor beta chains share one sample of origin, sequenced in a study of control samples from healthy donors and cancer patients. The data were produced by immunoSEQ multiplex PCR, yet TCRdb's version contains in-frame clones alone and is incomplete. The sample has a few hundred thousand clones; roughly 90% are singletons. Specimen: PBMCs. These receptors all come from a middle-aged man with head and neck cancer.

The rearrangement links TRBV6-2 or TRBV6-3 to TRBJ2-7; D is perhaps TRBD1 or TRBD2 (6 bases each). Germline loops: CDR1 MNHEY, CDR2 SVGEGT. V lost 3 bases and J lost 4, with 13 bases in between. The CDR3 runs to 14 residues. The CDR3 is CASSYGGQTYEQYF. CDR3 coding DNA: TGTGCCAGCAGTTATGGGGGGCAGACGTACGAGCAGTACTTC.

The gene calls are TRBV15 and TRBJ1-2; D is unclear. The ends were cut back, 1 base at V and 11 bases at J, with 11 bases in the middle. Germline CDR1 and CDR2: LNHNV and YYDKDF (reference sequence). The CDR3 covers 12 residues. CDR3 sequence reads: CATSRGESWYTF. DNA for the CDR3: TGTGCCACCAGCAGAGGAGAATCGTGGTACACCTTC.

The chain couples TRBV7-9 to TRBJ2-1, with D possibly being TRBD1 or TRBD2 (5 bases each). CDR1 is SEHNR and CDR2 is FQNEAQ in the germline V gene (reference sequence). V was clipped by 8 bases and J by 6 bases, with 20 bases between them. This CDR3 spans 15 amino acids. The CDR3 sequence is CASEVVRDLFNEQFF. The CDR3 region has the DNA TGTGCCAGCGAAGTCGTTAGGGACCTTTTCAATGAGCAGTTCTTC.

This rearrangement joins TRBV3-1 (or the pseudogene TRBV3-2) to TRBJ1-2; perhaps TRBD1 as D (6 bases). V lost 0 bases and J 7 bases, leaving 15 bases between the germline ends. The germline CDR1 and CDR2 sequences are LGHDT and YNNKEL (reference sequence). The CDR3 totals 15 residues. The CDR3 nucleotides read TGTGCCAGCAGCCAAGAGGTGGGGGCGGGGCTTGGCTACACCTTC. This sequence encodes CASSQEVGAGLGYTF.

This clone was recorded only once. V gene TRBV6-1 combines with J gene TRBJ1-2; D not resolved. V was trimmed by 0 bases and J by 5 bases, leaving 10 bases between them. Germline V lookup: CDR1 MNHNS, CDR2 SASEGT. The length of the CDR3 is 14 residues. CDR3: CASSEASGGYGYTF. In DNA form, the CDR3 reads TGTGCCAGCAGTGAAGCTAGCGGAGGGTATGGCTACACCTTC.

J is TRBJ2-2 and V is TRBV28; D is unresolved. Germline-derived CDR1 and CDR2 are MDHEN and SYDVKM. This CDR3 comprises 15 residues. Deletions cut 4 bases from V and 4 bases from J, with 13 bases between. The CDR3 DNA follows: TGTGCCAGCAGTTACGAGGTTCTCCGCACCGGGGAGCTGTTTTTT. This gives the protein CASSYEVLRTGELFF.

DNA for the CDR3: TGCGCCAGCAGACAAGATCAATATGGCTACACCTTC. This codes for CASRQDQYGYTF. The chain couples TRBV5-1 to TRBJ1-2, with D unclear. Germline values: CDR1 SGHRS, CDR2 YFSETQ. The CDR3 runs 12 residues. Deletions cut 5 bases from V and 5 bases from J, with 10 bases between.

The CDR3 here is CASSQGEGGNTEAFF. CDR3 nucleotide sequence: TGTGCCAGCAGCCAGGGGGAAGGGGGGAACACTGAAGCTTTCTTT. The chain links TRBV3-1 (or the pseudogene TRBV3-2) to TRBJ1-1; D may be TRBD1 (6 bases). The CDR3 has 15 residues. Germline V gene lookup returns CDR1 LGHDT and CDR2 YNNKEL (reference sequence). V was pared by 3 bases and J by 1 base, with 12 bases between.

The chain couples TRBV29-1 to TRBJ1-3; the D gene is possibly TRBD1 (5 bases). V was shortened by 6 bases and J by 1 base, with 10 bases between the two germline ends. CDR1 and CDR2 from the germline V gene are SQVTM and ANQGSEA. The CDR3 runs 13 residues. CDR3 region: CSVSGLSGNTIYF. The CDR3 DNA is TGCAGCGTCTCAGGGTTATCTGGAAACACCATATATTTT.

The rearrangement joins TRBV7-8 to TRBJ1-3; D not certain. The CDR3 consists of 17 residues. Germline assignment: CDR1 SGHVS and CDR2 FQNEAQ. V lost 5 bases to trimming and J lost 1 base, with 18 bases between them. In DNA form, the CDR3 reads TGTGCCAGCAGCCAAATTATTCCGGGAAAATCTGGAAACACCATATATTTT. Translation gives CASSQIIPGKSGNTIYF.

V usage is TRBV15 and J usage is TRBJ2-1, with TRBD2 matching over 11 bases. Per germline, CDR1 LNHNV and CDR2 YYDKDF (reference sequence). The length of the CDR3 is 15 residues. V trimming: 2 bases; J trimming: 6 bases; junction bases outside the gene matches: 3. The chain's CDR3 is CATSRTSGGINEQFF. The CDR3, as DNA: TGTGCCACCAGCAGAACTAGCGGGGGCATCAATGAGCAGTTCTTC.

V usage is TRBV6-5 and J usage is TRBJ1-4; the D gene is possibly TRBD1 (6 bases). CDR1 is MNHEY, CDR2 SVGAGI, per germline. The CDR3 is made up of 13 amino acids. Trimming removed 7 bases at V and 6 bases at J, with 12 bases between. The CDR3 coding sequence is TGTGCCAGCAATTCACAGGGAGATGAAAAACTGTTTTTT. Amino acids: CASNSQGDEKLFF.

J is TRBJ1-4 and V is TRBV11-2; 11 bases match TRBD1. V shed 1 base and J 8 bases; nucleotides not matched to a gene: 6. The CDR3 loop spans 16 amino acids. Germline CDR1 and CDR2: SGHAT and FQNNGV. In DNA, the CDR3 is TGTGCCAGCAGCTTAGGGACAGGGGGCGTTAGGGAAAAACTGTTTTTT. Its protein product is CASSLGTGGVREKLFF.

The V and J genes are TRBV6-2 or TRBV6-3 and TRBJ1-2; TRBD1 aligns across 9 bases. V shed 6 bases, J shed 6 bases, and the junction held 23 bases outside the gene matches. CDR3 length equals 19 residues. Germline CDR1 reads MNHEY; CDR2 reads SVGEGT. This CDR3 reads CASSLGLWGQGPTLDGYTF. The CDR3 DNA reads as TGTGCCAGCAGCCTAGGCCTGTGGGGACAGGGTCCCACCTTGGATGGCTACACCTTC.